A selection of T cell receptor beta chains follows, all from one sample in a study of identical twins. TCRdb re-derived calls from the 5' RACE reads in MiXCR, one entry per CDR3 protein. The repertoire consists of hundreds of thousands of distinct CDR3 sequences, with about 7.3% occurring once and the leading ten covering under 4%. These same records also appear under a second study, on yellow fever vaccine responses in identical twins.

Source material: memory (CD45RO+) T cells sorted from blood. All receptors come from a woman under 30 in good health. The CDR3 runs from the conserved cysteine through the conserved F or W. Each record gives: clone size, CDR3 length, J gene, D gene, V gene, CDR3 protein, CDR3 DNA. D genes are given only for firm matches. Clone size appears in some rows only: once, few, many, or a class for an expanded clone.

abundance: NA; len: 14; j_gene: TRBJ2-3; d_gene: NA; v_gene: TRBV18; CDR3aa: CASSPPVGTDTQYF; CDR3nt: TGTGCCAGCTCACCACCGGTCGGCACAGATACGCAGTATTTT
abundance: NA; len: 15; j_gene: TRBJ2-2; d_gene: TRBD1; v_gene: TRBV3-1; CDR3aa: CASSSQGLTTGELFF; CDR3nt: TGTGCCAGCAGCTCACAGGGGCTAACCACCGGGGAGCTGTTTTTT
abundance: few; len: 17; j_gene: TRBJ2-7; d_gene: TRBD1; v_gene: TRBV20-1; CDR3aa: CSARTSTSDRVTYEQYF; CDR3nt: TGCAGTGCTAGAACCTCAACATCGGACAGGGTTACCTACGAGCAGTACTTC
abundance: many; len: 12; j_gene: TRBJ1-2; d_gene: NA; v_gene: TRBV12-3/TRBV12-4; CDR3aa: CASSLEGYGYTF; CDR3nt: TGTGCCAGCAGTTTAGAGGGCTATGGCTACACCTTC
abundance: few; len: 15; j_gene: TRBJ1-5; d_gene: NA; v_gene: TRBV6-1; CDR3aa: CASSEVLEPNQPQHF; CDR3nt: TGTGCCAGCAGTGAAGTCTTGGAGCCCAATCAGCCCCAGCATTTT
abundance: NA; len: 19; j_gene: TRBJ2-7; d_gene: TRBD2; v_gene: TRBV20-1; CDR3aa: CCARKLPGLAGLSSYEQYF; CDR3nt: TGCTGTGCTAGAAAACTGCCGGGACTAGCGGGATTAAGCTCCTACGAGCAGTACTTC
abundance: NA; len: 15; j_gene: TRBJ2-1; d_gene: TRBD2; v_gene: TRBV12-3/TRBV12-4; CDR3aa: CASSSGTSGFNEQFF; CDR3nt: TGTGCCAGCAGTTCCGGGACTAGCGGGTTCAATGAGCAGTTCTTC
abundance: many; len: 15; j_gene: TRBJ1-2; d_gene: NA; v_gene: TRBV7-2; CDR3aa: CASNARSGRGYGYTF; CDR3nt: TGTGCCAGCAACGCCAGGTCAGGGCGCGGCTATGGCTACACCTTC
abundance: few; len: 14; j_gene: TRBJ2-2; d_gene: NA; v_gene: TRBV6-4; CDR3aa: CASSETVNTGELFF; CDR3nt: TGTGCCAGCAGTGAAACGGTGAACACCGGGGAGCTGTTTTTT
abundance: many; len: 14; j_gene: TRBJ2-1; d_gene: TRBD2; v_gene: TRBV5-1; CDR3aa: CASRLAGIVNEQFF; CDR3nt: TGCGCCAGCAGACTAGCGGGAATCGTCAATGAGCAGTTCTTC
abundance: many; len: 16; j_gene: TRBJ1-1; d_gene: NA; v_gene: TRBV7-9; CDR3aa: CASSGSWTDVNTEAFF; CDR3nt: TGTGCCAGCAGTGGGAGTTGGACAGATGTAAACACTGAAGCTTTCTTT
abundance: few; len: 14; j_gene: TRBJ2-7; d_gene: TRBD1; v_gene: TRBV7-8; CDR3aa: CASSLRQGNYEQYF; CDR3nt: TGTGCCAGCAGCTTACGACAGGGGAACTACGAGCAGTACTTC
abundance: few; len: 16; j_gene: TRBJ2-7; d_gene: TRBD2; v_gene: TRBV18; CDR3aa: CASSLAPSGGVYEQYF; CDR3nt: TGTGCCAGCTCACTAGCCCCTAGCGGGGGAGTCTACGAGCAGTACTTC
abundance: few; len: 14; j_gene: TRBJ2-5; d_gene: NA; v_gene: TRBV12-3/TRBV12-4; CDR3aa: CASSPGRKQETQYF; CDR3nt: TGTGCCAGCAGCCCCGGGCGGAAACAAGAGACCCAGTACTTC
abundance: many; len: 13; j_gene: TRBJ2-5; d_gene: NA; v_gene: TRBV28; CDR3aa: CASNLGVQETQYF; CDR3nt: TGTGCCAGCAACCTCGGAGTTCAAGAGACCCAGTACTTC
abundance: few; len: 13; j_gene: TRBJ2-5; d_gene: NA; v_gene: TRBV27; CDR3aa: CASSFLPKETQYF; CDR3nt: TGTGCCAGCAGTTTCCTGCCTAAAGAGACCCAGTACTTC
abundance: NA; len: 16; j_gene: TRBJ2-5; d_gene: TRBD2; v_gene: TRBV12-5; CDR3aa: CASGGGTSGRKETQYF; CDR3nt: TGTGCTAGTGGAGGCGGGACTAGCGGGAGAAAAGAGACCCAGTACTTC
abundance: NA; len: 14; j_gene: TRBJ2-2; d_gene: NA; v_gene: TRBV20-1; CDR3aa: CSARPIANTGELFF; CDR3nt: TGCAGTGCTAGGCCAATCGCGAACACCGGGGAGCTGTTTTTT
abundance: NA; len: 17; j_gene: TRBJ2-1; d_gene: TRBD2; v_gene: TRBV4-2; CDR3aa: CASSQHQSGGDYNEQFF; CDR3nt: TGTGCCAGCAGCCAACATCAAAGCGGGGGAGACTACAATGAGCAGTTCTTC
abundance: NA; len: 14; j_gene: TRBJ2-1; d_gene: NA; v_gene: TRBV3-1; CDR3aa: CASSPRDGNNEQFF; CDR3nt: TGTGCCAGCAGCCCCCGGGACGGTAACAATGAGCAGTTCTTC
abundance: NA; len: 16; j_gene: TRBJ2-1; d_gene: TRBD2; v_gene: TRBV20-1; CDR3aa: CSATPRLAGGPNEQFF; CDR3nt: TGCAGTGCTACTCCCCGACTAGCGGGGGGACCAAATGAGCAGTTCTTC
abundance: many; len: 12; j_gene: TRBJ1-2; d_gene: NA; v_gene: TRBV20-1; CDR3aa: CSARPGALSYTF; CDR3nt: TGCAGTGCTAGGCCGGGGGCGTTAAGCTACACCTTC
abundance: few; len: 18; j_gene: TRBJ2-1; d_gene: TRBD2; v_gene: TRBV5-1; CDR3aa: CASSLPGTSGIFYNEQFF; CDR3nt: TGCGCCAGCAGCTTACCTGGGACTAGCGGGATCTTTTACAATGAGCAGTTCTTC
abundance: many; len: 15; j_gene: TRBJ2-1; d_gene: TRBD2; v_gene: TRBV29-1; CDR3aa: CSVAGGTDYYNEQFF; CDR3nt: TGCAGCGTTGCCGGGGGGACTGATTACTACAATGAGCAGTTCTTC
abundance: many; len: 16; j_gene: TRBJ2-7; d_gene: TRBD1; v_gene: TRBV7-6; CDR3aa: CASSPESGTGGYEQYF; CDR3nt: TGTGCCAGCAGCCCAGAGTCGGGGACAGGGGGCTACGAGCAGTACTTC
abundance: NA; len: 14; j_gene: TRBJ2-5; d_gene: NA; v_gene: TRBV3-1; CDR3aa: CASSQVRSHGPQYF; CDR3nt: TGTGCCAGCAGCCAAGTTAGGTCCCACGGGCCCCAGTACTTC
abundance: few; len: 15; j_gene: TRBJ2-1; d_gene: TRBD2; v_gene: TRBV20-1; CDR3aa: CSALTGTSIGNEQFF; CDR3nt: TGCAGTGCCCTAACCGGGACTAGCATAGGGAATGAGCAGTTCTTC
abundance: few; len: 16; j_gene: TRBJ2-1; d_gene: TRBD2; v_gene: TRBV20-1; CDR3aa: CSARDFSGGNNNEQFF; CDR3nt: TGCAGTGCTAGAGATTTCTCGGGAGGGAATAACAATGAGCAGTTCTTC
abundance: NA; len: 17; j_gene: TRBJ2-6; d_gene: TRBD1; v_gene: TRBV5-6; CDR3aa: CASSYGTVASGANVLTF; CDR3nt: TGTGCCAGCAGCTACGGGACAGTCGCTTCTGGGGCCAACGTCCTGACTTTC
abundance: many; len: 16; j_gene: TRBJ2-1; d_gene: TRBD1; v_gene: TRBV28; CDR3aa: CASSLTGVSSGNEQFF; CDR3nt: TGTGCCAGCAGTTTAACAGGGGTTTCGTCGGGCAATGAGCAGTTCTTC
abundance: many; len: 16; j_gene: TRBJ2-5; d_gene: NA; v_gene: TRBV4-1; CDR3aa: CASSQEWGVVRETQYF; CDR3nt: TGCGCCAGCAGCCAAGAGTGGGGGGTAGTGAGAGAGACCCAGTACTTC
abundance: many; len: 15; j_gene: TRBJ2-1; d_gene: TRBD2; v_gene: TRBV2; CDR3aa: CASTSGRLPYNEQFF; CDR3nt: TGTGCCAGCACTAGCGGGAGACTCCCCTACAATGAGCAGTTCTTC
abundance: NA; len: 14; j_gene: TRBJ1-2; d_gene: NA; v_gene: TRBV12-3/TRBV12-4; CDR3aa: CASSLISGVGGYTF; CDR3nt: TGTGCCAGCAGTTTAATCTCAGGCGTGGGAGGTTACACCTTC
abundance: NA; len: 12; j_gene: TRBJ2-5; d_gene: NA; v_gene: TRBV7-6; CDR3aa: CASSLGRAVQYF; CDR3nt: TGTGCCAGCAGCTTAGGGCGGGCGGTCCAGTACTTC
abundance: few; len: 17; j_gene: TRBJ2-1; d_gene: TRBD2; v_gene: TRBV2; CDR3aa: CASSDRPLSGVNNEQFF; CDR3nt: TGTGCCAGCAGTGACCGCCCCCTTAGCGGGGTTAACAATGAGCAGTTCTTC
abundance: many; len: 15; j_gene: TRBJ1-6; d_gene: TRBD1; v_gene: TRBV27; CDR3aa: CASRISTGYDSPLHF; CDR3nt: TGTGCCAGCAGAATATCGACAGGGTACGATTCACCCCTCCACTTT
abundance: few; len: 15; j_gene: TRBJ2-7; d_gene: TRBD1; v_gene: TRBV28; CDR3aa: CASSKTGGLSYEQYF; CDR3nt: TGTGCCAGCAGTAAGACAGGGGGCCTCTCCTACGAGCAGTACTTC
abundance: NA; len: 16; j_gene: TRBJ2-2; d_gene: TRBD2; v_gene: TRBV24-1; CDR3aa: CATSDFGGGAGGELFF; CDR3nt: TGTGCCACCAGTGATTTCGGCGGGGGGGCCGGCGGGGAGCTGTTTTTT
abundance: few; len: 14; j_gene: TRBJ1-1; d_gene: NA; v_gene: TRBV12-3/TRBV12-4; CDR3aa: CASSQRGANTEAFF; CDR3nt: TGTGCCAGCAGCCAGAGGGGGGCGAACACTGAAGCTTTCTTT
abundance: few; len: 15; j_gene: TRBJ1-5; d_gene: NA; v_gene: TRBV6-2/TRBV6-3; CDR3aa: CASSDRPPPSQPQHF; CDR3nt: TGTGCCAGCAGTGACCGACCGCCGCCCAGTCAGCCCCAGCATTTT
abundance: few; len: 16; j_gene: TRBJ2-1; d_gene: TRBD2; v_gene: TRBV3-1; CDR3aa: CASSQVQTGGGNEQFF; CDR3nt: TGTGCCAGCAGCCAAGTCCAAACGGGGGGGGGAAATGAGCAGTTCTTC
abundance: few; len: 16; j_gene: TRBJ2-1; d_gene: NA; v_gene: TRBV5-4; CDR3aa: CASSLGGLTGYNEQFF; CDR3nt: TGTGCCAGCAGCTTGGGGGGGTTAACAGGGTATAATGAGCAGTTCTTC
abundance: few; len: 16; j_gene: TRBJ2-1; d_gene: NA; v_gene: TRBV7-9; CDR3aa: CASSLGLTGLHNEQFF; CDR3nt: TGTGCCAGCAGCTTAGGGCTGACAGGCCTACACAATGAGCAGTTCTTC
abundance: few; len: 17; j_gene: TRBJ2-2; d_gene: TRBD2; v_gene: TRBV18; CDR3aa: CASSPRDSGDNTGELFF; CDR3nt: TGTGCCAGCTCACCTCGGGATAGCGGGGACAACACCGGGGAGCTGTTTTTT
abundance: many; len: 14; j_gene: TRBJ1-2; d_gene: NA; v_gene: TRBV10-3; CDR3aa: CAISENGGVAGYTF; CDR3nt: TGTGCCATCAGTGAGAACGGGGGGGTTGCTGGCTACACCTTC
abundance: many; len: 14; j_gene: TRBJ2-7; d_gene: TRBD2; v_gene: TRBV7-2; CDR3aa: CASSLSGNPYEQYF; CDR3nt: TGTGCCAGCAGCTTAAGCGGGAACCCCTACGAGCAGTACTTC
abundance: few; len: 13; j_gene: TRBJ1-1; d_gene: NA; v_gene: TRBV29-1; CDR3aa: CSVFSRWDTEAFF; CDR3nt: TGCAGCGTTTTCTCGAGATGGGACACTGAAGCTTTCTTT
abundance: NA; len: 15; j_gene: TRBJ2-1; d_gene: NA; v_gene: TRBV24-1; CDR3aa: CATSGFTWGENEQFF; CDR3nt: TGTGCCACCAGTGGGTTCACATGGGGAGAAAATGAGCAGTTCTTC
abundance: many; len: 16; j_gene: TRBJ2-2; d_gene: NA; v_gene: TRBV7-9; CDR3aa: CASSHPGRKGTGELFF; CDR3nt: TGTGCCAGCAGCCACCCGGGACGCAAGGGCACCGGGGAGCTGTTTTTT
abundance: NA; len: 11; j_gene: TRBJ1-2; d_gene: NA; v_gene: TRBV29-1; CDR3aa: CSVDSSYGYTF; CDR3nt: TGCAGCGTTGACAGCTCCTATGGCTACACCTTC
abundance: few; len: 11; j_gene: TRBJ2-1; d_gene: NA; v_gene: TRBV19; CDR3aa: CASNRGTEQFF; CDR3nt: TGTGCCAGTAACCGGGGGACTGAGCAGTTCTTC
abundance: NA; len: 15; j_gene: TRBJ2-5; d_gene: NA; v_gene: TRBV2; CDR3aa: CASSGGRQIIETQYF; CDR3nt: TGTGCCAGCAGTGGGGGACGACAGATTATTGAGACCCAGTACTTC